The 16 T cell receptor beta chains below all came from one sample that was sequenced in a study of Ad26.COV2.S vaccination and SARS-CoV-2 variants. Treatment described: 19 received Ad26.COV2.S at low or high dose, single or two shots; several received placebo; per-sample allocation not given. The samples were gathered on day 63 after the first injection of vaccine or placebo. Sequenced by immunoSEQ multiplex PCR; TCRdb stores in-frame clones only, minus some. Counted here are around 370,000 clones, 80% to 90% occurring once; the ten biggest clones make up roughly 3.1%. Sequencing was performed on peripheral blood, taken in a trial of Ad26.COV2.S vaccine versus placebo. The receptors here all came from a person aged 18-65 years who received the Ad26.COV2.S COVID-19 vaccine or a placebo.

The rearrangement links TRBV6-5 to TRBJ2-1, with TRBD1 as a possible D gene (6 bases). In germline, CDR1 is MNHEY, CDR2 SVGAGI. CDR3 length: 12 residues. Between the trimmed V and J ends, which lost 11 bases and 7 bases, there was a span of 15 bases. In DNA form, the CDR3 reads TGTGCCTCTGGACAGCACACGAATGAGCAGTTCTTC. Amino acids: CASGQHTNEQFF.

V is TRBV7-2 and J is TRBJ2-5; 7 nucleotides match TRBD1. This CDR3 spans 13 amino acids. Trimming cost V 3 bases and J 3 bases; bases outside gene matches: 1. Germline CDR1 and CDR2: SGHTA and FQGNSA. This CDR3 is CASSFGQEETQYF. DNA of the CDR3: TGTGCCAGCAGCTTTGGACAGGAAGAGACCCAGTACTTC.

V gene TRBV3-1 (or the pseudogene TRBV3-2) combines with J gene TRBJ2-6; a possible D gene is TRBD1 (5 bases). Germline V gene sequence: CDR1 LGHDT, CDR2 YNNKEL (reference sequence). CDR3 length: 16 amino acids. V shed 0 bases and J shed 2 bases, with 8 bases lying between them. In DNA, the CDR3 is TGTGCCAGCAGCCAAGATATGGGGCCTGGGGCCAACGTCCTGACTTTC. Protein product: CASSQDMGPGANVLTF.

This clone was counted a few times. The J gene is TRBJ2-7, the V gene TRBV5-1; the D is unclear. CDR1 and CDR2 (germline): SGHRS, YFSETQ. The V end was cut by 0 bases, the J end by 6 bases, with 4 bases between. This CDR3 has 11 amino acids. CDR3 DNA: TGCGCCAGCAGCTTGGGGCGCGAGCAGTACTTC. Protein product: CASSLGREQYF.

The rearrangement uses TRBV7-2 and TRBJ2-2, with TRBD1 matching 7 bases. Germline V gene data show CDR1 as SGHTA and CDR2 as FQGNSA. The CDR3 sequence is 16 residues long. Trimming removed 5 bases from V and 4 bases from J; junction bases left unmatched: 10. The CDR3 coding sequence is TGTGCCAGCAGCCTCGACAGGGCTCGGGGCACCGGGGAGCTGTTTTTT. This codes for CASSLDRARGTGELFF. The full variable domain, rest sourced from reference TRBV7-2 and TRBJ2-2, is GAGVSQSPSNKVTEKGKDVELRCDPISGHTALYWYRQSLGQGLEFLIYFQGNSAPDKSGLPSDRFSAERTGGSVSTLTIQRTQQEDSAVYLCASSLDRARGTGELFFGEGSRLTVL.

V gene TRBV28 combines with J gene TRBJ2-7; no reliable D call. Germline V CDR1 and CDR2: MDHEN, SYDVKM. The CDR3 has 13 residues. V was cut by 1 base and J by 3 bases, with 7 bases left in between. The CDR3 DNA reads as TGTGCCAGCAGTTTATACAGCTTCTACGAGCAGTACTTC. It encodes CASSLYSFYEQYF.

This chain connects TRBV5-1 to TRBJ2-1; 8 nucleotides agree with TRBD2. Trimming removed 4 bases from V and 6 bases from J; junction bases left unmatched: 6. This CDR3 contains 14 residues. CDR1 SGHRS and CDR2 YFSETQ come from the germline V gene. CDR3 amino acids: CASSAGLVSNEQFF. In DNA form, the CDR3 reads TGCGCCAGCAGCGCGGGACTAGTAAGCAATGAGCAGTTCTTC.

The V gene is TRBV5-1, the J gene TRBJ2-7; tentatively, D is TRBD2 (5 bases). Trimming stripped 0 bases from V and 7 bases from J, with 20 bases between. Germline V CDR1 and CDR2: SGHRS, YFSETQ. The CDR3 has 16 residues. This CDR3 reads CASSLVSGGHIGEQYF. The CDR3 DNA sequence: TGCGCCAGCAGCTTGGTTTCCGGCGGGCATATCGGTGAGCAGTACTTC.

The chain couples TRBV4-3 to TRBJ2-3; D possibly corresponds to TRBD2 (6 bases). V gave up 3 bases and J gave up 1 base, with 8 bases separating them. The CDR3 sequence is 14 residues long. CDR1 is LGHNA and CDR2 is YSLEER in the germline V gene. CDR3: CASSQREGTDTQYF. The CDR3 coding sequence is TGCGCCAGCAGCCAGCGGGAAGGCACAGATACGCAGTATTTT.

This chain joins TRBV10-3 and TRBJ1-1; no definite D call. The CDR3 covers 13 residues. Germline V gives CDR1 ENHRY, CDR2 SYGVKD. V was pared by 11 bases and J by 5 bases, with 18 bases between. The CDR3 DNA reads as TGTGCCGTCCCCGAGGAAGGAGGAACTGAAGCTTTCTTT. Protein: CAVPEEGGTEAFF.

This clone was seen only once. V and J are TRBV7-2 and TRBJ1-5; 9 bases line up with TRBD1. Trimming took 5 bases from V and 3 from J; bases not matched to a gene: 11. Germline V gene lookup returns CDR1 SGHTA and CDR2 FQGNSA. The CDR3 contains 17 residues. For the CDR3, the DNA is TGTGCCAGCAGCCCTGGGACAGGGAATACTGTCAATCAGCCCCAGCATTTT. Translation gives CASSPGTGNTVNQPQHF.

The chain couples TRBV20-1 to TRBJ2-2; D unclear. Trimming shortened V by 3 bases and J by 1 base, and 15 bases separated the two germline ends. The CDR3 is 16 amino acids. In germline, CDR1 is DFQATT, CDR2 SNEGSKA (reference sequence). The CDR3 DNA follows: TGCAGTGCTAGTTCAGGTGGATATGGGAACACCGGGGAGCTGTTTTTT. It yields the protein CSASSGGYGNTGELFF.

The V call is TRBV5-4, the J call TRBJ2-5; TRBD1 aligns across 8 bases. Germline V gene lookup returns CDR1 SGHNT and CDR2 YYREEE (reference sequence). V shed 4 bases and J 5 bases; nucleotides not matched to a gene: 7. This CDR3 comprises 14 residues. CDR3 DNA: TGTGCCAGCAGCCCGGAGACAGGGGATGAGACCCAGTACTTC. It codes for CASSPETGDETQYF.

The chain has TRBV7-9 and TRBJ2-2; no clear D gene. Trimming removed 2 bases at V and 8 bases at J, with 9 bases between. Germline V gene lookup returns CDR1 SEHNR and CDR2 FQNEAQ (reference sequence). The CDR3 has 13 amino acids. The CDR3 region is CASSLLVAGELFF. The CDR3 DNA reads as TGTGCCAGCAGCTTATTGGTGGCAGGGGAGCTGTTTTTT.

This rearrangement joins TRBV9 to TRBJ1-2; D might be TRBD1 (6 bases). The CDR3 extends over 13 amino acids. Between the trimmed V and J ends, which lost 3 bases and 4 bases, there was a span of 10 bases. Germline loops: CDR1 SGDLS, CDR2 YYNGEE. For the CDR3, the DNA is TGTGCCAGCAGCGAGGGGGTCAGCTATGGCTACACCTTC. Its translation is CASSEGVSYGYTF.

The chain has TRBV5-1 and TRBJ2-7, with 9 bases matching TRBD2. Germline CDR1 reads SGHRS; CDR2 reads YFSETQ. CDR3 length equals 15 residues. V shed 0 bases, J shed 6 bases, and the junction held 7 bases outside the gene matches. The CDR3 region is CASSLGGRGRSEQYF. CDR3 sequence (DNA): TGCGCCAGCAGCTTGGGCGGGAGGGGGCGCTCCGAGCAGTACTTC.